One sample yielded the 9 T cell receptor beta chains listed below, sequenced in a study of vaccination and CD4 T cells after COVID-19. With the Oncomine TCR Beta short-read assay, DNA from cultured CD4+ T cells was sequenced. One entry per CDR3 protein results from TCRdb running MiXCR on the PCR reads. The table shows some 14,000 distinct CDR3 sequences, with 35% to 45% occurring only once. Treatment reported: approximately 11-day PBMC culture with coronavirus spike peptide pools or control peptides (ViraFEST assay). Their target antigens are unknown. Sequencing used CD4+ T cells from blood, cultured in vitro, obtained after SARS-CoV-2 vaccination. The receptors were gathered from a human donor who had recovered from COVID-19.

The chain carries TRBV5-1 and TRBJ2-3; D unresolved. The CDR3 is 14 residues long. With 0 bases removed from V and 2 bases from J, the gap between germline ends came to 7 bases. Germline-derived CDR1 and CDR2 are SGHRS and YFSETQ. Here the CDR3 DNA reads TGCGCCAGCAGCTTGGGACTTTCCACAGATACGCAGTATTTT. It is translated as CASSLGLSTDTQYF.

This clonotype ranks as medium-sized. This chain links TRBV7-2 with TRBJ1-2; D gene unclear. The germline V gene encodes CDR1 SGHTA and CDR2 FQGNSA. The CDR3 has 12 residues. The germline V and J ends were trimmed by 3 bases and 8 bases, with 10 bases remaining between them. CDR3 sequence reads: CASSFSQAGYTF. For the CDR3, the DNA is TGTGCCAGCAGCTTCAGTCAAGCCGGCTACACCTTC.

This chain uses TRBV12-3 or TRBV12-4 with TRBJ1-6, with a tentative D call TRBD1 (5 bases). Trimming shortened V by 8 bases and J by 7 bases, and 15 bases separated the two germline ends. There are 14 residues in the CDR3. The CDR3 region has the DNA TGTGCCAGCGGAACCGGGGGGGAAAATTCACCCCTCCACTTT. Translated: CASGTGGENSPLHF.

The genes are TRBV6-5 and TRBJ2-7; 8 bases map to TRBD1. The CDR3 contains 14 residues. CDR1 is MNHEY, CDR2 SVGAGI, per germline. V lost 4 bases to trimming and J lost 3 bases; unmatched junction nucleotides: 5. CDR3 bases: TGTGCCAGCAGTTTAGACAGGGGAGGCTACGAGCAGTACTTC. Protein: CASSLDRGGYEQYF.

The rearrangement links TRBV12-3 or TRBV12-4 to TRBJ1-1; TRBD1 aligns across 10 bases. The CDR3 spans 14 residues. V was clipped by 6 bases and J by 4 bases; unmatched bases: 5. The CDR3 region is CASSRQGAGTEAFF. The CDR3 nucleotides are TGTGCCAGCAGCAGACAGGGGGCCGGCACTGAAGCTTTCTTT.

The chain carries TRBV20-1 and TRBJ2-7, with unresolved D. Trimming removed 3 bases at V and 4 bases at J, with 13 bases between. Germline V gene sequence: CDR1 DFQATT, CDR2 SNEGSKA (reference sequence). The CDR3 length is 13 residues. In DNA form, the CDR3 reads TGCAGTGCTAGTTCCAGCCCCTCGTACGAGCAGTACTTC. Its protein is CSASSSPSYEQYF.

The sample holds a few counts of this clonotype. The junction differs from germline at one of its ends, possibly a read error. This chain joins TRBV20-1 and TRBJ1-5, with TRBD1 identical over 8 bases. Looked up from germline, CDR1 is DFQATT and CDR2 is SNEGSKA (reference sequence). The CDR3 has 14 residues. The CDR3 coding sequence is TGCAGTGCCAGAGCAGGGACAGGCTATCAGCCCCAGCATTTT. It codes for CSARAGTGYQPQHF.

The chain has TRBV27 and TRBJ1-6, with no clear D. The CDR3 is 14 amino acids. Germline loops: CDR1 MNHEY, CDR2 SMNVEV (reference sequence). V was clipped by 3 bases and J by 7 bases, with 10 bases between them. The CDR3 spells CASSFNTPNSPLHF. In nucleotides, the CDR3 is TGTGCCAGCAGTTTTAACACTCCCAATTCACCCCTCCACTTT.

The rearrangement links TRBV12-3 or TRBV12-4 to TRBJ1-1; a weak D match, TRBD1 (5 bases). This CDR3 has 12 amino acids. Trimming stripped 4 bases from V and 10 bases from J, with 13 bases between. CDR3 loop: CASSYVQGGAFF. CDR3 sequence (DNA): TGTGCCAGCAGTTATGTTCAGGGTGGAGCTTTCTTT.